The 5 T cell receptor beta chains presented below share a single source sample, sequenced in a study of CD8 T cells in Susac syndrome. After extraction with the RNeasy kit, about 0.45 to 1 ug of the RNA was reverse transcribed using random hexamers. A single record per CDR3 protein comes from TCRdb applying MiXCR to the immunoSEQ multiplex PCR reads. Found here are about 200,000 distinct CDR3 sequences, about 96% of them singletons; the top ten hold just under 0.095%. Input material: CD4+ T cells from PBMCs. The receptors derive from a human donor with multiple sclerosis.

The V gene is TRBV27, the J gene TRBJ2-1; perhaps TRBD2 as D (5 bases). The CDR3 loop spans 13 amino acids. Trimming took 3 bases from V and 11 from J, leaving 14 bases between them. The germline CDR1 and CDR2 sequences are MNHEY and SMNVEV (reference sequence). The CDR3 nucleotides read TGTGCCAGCAGTTTGAGGGCGGAATTTAAGCAGTTCTTC. This gives the protein CASSLRAEFKQFF.

The rearrangement links TRBV7-9 to TRBJ1-2, with 8 bases lining up with TRBD1. The germline V gene encodes CDR1 SEHNR and CDR2 FQNEAQ (reference sequence). This CDR3 spans 15 amino acids. The junction had 7 bases not matched to a gene; V was cut back by 3 bases and J by 4 bases. The CDR3 is CASSLGQAPLYGYTF. The CDR3 region has the DNA TGTGCCAGCAGCTTGGGACAGGCCCCCCTCTATGGCTACACCTTC.

The genes are TRBV11-2 and TRBJ2-7, with 9 bases identical to TRBD2. V lost 0 bases to trimming and J lost 1 base; unmatched junction nucleotides: 4. The V gene's germline CDR1 is SGHAT and CDR2 FQNNGV. The CDR3 runs 16 residues. Written as DNA, the CDR3 is TGTGCCAGCAGCTTAGATAACGGACTAGCGTCCTACGAGCAGTACTTC. It translates to CASSLDNGLASYEQYF.

The chain has TRBV20-1 and TRBJ1-2; a weak D match, TRBD1 (5 bases). This CDR3 spans 12 amino acids. Germline V gene sequence: CDR1 DFQATT, CDR2 SNEGSKA (reference sequence). Deletions cut 5 bases from V and 10 bases from J, with 17 bases between. The CDR3 reads CSAVIGTKFYTF. CDR3 DNA: TGCAGTGCTGTCATCGGGACCAAATTCTACACCTTC.

The chain combines TRBV29-1 with TRBJ2-1, with TRBD2 as a possible D gene (5 bases). Germline V CDR1 and CDR2: SQVTM, ANQGSEA. There are 16 residues in the CDR3. The ends were cut back, 3 bases at V and 0 bases at J, with 15 bases in the middle. The CDR3 protein is CSVDLGATSSYNEQFF. The CDR3, as DNA: TGCAGCGTTGATTTGGGAGCGACGAGCTCCTACAATGAGCAGTTCTTC.